Each of the 2 T cell receptor beta chains below was sequenced from the same sample in a study of cytomegalovirus exposure and HLA in healthy donors. The PCR employed 60 Vbeta primers together with 13 Jbeta primers. Using immunoSEQ multiplex PCR, the repertoire was profiled, and TCRdb retains in-frame clones only, with some absent. Of about 110,000 clones detected, about three quarters appear once; the ten largest clones hold around 3%. Sequenced input: PBMCs. The receptors were sampled from a woman in her sixties in good health and CMV-seropositive.

The gene calls are TRBV5-1 and TRBJ2-7; TRBD1 agrees at 8 bases. CDR1 and CDR2 from the germline V gene are SGHRS and YFSETQ. The CDR3 has 15 residues. Trimming cost V 4 bases and J 0 bases; bases outside gene matches: 6. The CDR3 coding sequence is TGCGCCAGCAGCGGCTGGGACAGGTCCTCCTACGAGCAGTACTTC. It yields the protein CASSGWDRSSYEQYF. Filled out from reference TRBV5-1 and TRBJ2-7, the complete variable domain reads KAGVTQTPRYLIKTRGQQVTLSCSPISGHRSVSWYQQTPGQGLQFLFEYFSETQRNKGNFPGRFSGRQFSNSRSEMNVSTLELGDSALYLCASSGWDRSSYEQYFGPGTRLTVT.

The chain combines TRBV28 with TRBJ2-7; D may be TRBD1 (6 bases). The CDR3 spans 14 residues. The germline gives CDR1 MDHEN, CDR2 SYDVKM. V lost 2 bases and J lost 0, with 8 bases in between. The CDR3 region is CASSLGTTSYEQYF. The CDR3 DNA follows: TGTGCCAGCAGTTTAGGGACAACCTCCTACGAGCAGTACTTC.